The 6 T cell receptor beta chains in this list originate from one sample, sequenced in a study of OX40 agonist ivuxolimab in advanced cancers. Profiled with immunoSEQ multiplex PCR; TCRdb holds only in-frame clones, not every one. There are over 80,000 clones in the sample; about nine tenths occur only once, and roughly 5.5% lies in the top ten. The specimen was CD4+ or CD8+ T cells sorted from blood, collected in a trial of the OX40 agonist ivuxolimab. The receptor set was obtained from an adult with an advanced solid tumor such as melanoma, head and neck, liver or kidney cancer.

The rearrangement uses TRBV7-3 and TRBJ1-1; 7 nucleotides agree with TRBD1. The CDR3 has 13 amino acids. V lost 5 bases, J lost 4 bases, and 4 bases stayed unmatched. Germline CDR1 and CDR2: SGHTA and FQGTGA. The CDR3, as DNA: TGTGCCAGCAGCGAACAGGGGAGCACTGAAGCTTTCTTT. Its protein product is CASSEQGSTEAFF. The full variable domain, in which reference TRBV7-3 and TRBJ1-1 provide the parts outside the CDR3, is GAGVSQTPSNKVTEKGKYVELRCDPISGHTALYWYRQSLGQGPEFLIYFQGTGAADDSGLPNDRFFAVRPEGSVSTLKIQRTERGDSAVYLCASSEQGSTEAFFGQGTRLTVV.

The sample holds a few counts of this clone. The chain combines TRBV5-1 with TRBJ2-3, with D perhaps matching TRBD1 (5 bases). Between the trimmed V and J ends, which lost 3 bases and 0 bases, there was a span of 14 bases. The germline V gene has CDR1 SGHRS and CDR2 YFSETQ. The CDR3 length is 16 residues. CDR3 amino acids: CASSWGGISSTDTQYF. The CDR3 nucleotides read TGCGCCAGCAGCTGGGGCGGAATCTCTAGCACAGATACGCAGTATTTT.

The rearrangement joins TRBV4-3 to TRBJ2-3, with 8 bases identical to TRBD2. J lost 4 bases, V lost 2 bases, and 14 bases had no gene match. This CDR3 is built from 18 residues. CDR1 and CDR2 (germline): LGHNA, YSLEER. CDR3 DNA: TGCGCCAGCAGCCAAAGAGGGACTCTAGCGGGTAAAGCAGATACGCAGTATTTT. Its protein is CASSQRGTLAGKADTQYF.

CDR3: CASSGTGVTYGYTF. CDR3 coding DNA: TGTGCCAGCAGTGGGACAGGGGTAACCTATGGCTACACCTTC. V gene TRBV2 combines with J gene TRBJ1-2; 9 bases match TRBD1. This CDR3 contains 14 residues. CDR1 and CDR2 from the germline V gene are SNHLY and FYNNEI. The junction had 4 bases not matched to a gene; V was cut back by 4 bases and J by 4 bases. The whole variable domain, filled in from reference TRBV2 and TRBJ1-2, reads EPEVTQTPSHQVTQMGQEVILRCVPISNHLYFYWYRQILGQKVEFLVSFYNNEISEKSEIFDDQFSVERPDGSNFTLKIRSTKLEDSAMYFCASSGTGVTYGYTFGSGTRLTVV.

The chain recombines TRBV14 with TRBJ1-4, with D uncertain. The germline V and J ends were trimmed by 3 bases and 8 bases, with 19 bases remaining between them. Germline V CDR1 and CDR2: SGHDN, FVKESK. This CDR3 has 16 residues. The CDR3 region has the DNA TGTGCCAGCAGCCAGCAACCGTCAAACCAAGGGGAAAAACTGTTTTTT. This encodes CASSQQPSNQGEKLFF.

The chain carries TRBV7-3 and TRBJ1-1; D is ambiguous. Germline loops: CDR1 SGHTA, CDR2 FQGTGA. The CDR3 has 13 amino acids. With 7 bases removed from V and 2 bases from J, the gap between germline ends came to 11 bases. The CDR3 region is CASKDGPNTEAFF. CDR3 bases: TGTGCCAGCAAAGATGGGCCTAACACTGAAGCTTTCTTT.